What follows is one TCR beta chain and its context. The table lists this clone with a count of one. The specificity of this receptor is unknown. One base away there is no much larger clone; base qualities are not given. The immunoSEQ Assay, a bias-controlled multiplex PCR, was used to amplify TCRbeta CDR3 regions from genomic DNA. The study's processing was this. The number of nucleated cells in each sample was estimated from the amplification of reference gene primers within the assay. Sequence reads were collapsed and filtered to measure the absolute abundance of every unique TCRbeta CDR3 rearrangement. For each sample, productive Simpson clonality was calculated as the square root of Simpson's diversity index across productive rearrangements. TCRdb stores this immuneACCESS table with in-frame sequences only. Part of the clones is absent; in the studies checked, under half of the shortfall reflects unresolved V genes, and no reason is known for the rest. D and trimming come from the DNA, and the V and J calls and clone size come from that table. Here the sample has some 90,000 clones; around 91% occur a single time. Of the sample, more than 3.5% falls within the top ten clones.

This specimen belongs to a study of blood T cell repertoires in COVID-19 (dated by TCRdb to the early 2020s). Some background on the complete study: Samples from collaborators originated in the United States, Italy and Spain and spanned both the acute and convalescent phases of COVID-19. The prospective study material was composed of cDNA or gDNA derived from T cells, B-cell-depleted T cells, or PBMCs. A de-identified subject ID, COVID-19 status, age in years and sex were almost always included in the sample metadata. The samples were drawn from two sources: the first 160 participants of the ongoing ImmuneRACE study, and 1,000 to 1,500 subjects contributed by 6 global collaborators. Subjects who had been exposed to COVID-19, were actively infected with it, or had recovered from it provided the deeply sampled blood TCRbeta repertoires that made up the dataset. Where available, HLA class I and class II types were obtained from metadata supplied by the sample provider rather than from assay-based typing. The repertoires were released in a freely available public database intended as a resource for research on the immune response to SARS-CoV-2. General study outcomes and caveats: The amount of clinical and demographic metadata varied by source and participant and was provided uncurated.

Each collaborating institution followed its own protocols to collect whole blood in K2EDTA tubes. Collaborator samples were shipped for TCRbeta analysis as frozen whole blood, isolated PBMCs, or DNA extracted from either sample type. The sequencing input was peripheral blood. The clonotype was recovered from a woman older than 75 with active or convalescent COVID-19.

The CDR3 reads CASSQRGSKSSGANVLTF. In nucleotides, the sequence is TGTGCCAGTAGTCAGCGGGGATCTAAGAGCTCTGGGGCCAACGTCCTGACTTTC. The chain uses TRBV19 and TRBJ2-6, with 7 junctional bases fitting TRBD2. V loses 5 bases at its end and J loses 0 bases; junction bases beyond the gene matches: 10. Measured from the cysteine to the phenylalanine, the CDR3 is 18 residues long. The read is trimmed to its CDR3 DNA, 54 bases read in frame from base 1. The germline V gene (reference sequence) provides CDR1 LNHDA and CDR2 SQIVND.